What follows are 5 T cell receptor beta chains derived from one specimen sequenced in a study of identical twins. MiXCR was run by TCRdb on the 5' RACE reads, yielding one entry per CDR3 protein. Of 1,800,000 or so distinct CDR3 sequences in the sample, around 33% were seen once. Sequenced sample: cord blood. The receptor set was obtained from a newborn girl in good health.

This chain joins TRBV21-1 and TRBJ1-5; the DNA was not used to check the table's D call, TRBD1. TRBV21-1 counts as a pseudogene. The CDR3 covers 21 residues. The CDR3 DNA is TGTGCCAGCAGCACCCCTCGGACAGGTTGGGACCCGGAAGGTATCAATCAGCCCCAGCATTTT. Translated, it gives CASSTPRTGWDPEGINQPQHF.

CDR3 residues: CASNPVRGPTYNEQYF. CDR3 bases: TGTGCCAGCAACCCCGTTCGGGGGCCCACCTACAATGAGCAGTACTTC. The genes are TRBV7-9 and TRBJ2-7; perhaps D is TRBD1 or TRBD2 (6 bases each). V lost 7 bases and J 7 bases, leaving 26 bases between the germline ends. Germline CDR1 SEHNR, CDR2 FQNEAQ (reference sequence). This CDR3 has 16 amino acids.

In its sample, this clonotype was seen a few times. This rearrangement joins TRBV20-1 to TRBJ2-5; no firm D call. Germline lookup yields CDR1 DFQATT and CDR2 SNEGSKA (reference sequence). This CDR3 is 13 amino acids long. V was cut by 5 bases and J by 5 bases, with 15 bases left in between. CDR3 in amino acids: CSARVGLLETQYF. DNA for the CDR3: TGCAGTGCTCGAGTTGGGCTGTTGGAGACCCAGTACTTC.

With respect to this clonotype: A clone one base away is much larger, so this may be a read error. The chain is built from TRBV5-1 and TRBJ1-2, with 7 bases identical to TRBD1. This CDR3 has 15 amino acids. Germline loops: CDR1 SGHRS, CDR2 YFSETQ. The CDR3 reads CAGSPEGGTVYGYTF. In DNA form, the CDR3 reads TGCGCCGGCAGTCCCGAAGGTGGGACAGTCTATGGCTACACCTTC.

The table lists this clonotype with a few counts. This chain uses TRBV11-2 with TRBJ2-3; D ambiguous. The germline V gene encodes CDR1 SGHAT and CDR2 FQNNGV. There are 13 residues in the CDR3. The V end lost 7 bases, the J end lost 2 bases, and 10 bases lay between the germline ends. The CDR3, as DNA: TGTGCCAGCAAAGTGGCATTCACAGATACGCAGTATTTT. The encoded protein is CASKVAFTDTQYF.